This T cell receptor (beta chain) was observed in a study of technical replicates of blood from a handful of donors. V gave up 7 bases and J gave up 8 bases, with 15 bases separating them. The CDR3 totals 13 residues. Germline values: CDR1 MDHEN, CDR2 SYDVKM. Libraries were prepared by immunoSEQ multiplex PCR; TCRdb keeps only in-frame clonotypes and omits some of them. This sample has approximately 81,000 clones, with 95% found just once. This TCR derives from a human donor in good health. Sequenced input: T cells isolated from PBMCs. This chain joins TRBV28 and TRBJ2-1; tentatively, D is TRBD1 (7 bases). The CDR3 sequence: CASTNFRGDEQFF. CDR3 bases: TGTGCCAGCACCAATTTCAGGGGGGATGAGCAGTTCTTC.